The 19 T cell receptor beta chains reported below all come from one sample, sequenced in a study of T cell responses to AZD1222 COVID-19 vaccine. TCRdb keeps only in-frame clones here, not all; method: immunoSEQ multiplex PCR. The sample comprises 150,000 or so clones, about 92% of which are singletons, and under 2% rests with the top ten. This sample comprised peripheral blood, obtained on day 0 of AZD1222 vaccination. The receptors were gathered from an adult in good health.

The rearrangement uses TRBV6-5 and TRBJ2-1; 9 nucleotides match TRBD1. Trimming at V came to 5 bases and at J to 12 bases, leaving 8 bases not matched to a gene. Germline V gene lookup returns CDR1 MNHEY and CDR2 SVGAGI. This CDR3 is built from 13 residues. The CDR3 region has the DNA TGTGCCAGCAGTAAAACAGGGGGCTGGGGGCAGTTCTTC. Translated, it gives CASSKTGGWGQFF.

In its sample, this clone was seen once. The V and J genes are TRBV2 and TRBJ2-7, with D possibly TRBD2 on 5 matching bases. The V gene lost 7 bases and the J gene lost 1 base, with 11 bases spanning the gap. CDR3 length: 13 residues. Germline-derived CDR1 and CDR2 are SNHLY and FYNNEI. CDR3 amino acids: CASTPWESYEQYF. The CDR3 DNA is TGTGCCAGCACCCCATGGGAGTCCTACGAGCAGTACTTC.

For the CDR3, the DNA is TGTGCCAGTAGTATAGACGGAGCGGGAGTTTACAATGAGCAGTTCTTC. It specifies CASSIDGAGVYNEQFF. V gene TRBV19 combines with J gene TRBJ2-1; the match to TRBD2 covers 8 bases. Germline V gene sequence: CDR1 LNHDA, CDR2 SQIVND (reference sequence). This CDR3 region has 16 residues. V lost 0 bases, J lost 4 bases, and 5 bases stayed unmatched.

The DNA of the CDR3 is TGTGCCAGCAGTTACTCCGCGACCTCGGCCGAGCAGTACTTC. Its protein product is CASSYSATSAEQYF. The V call is TRBV6-5, the J call TRBJ2-7; D gene unclear. V was trimmed by 0 bases and J by 6 bases, leaving 12 bases between them. Germline CDR1 is MNHEY and CDR2 is SVGAGI. The CDR3 spans 14 residues.

The CDR3, as DNA: TGTGCCAGCAGTGAAGGGTTCACACCTAACTATGGCTACACCTTC. As protein: CASSEGFTPNYGYTF. The chain is built from TRBV6-1 and TRBJ1-2; D gene ambiguous. CDR1 MNHNS and CDR2 SASEGT come from the germline V gene. Trimming took off 1 base at V and 0 bases at J, with 9 bases between the two ends. CDR3 length equals 15 residues.

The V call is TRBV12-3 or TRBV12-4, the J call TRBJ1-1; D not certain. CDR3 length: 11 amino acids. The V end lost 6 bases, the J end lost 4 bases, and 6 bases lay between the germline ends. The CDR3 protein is CASRPITEAFF. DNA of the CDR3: TGTGCCAGCAGGCCTATCACTGAAGCTTTCTTT.

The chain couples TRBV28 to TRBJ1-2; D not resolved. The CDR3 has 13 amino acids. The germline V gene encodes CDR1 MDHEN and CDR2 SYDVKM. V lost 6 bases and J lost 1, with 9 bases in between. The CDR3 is CASSREGNYGYTF. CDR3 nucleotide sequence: TGTGCCAGCAGCCGGGAGGGTAACTATGGCTACACCTTC.

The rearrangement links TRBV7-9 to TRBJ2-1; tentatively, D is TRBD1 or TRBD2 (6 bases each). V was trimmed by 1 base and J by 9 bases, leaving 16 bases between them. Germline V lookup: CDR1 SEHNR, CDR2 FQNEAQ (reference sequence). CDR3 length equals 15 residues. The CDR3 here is CASSLGRGAQAEQFF. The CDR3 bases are TGTGCCAGCAGCTTAGGGAGGGGGGCCCAAGCTGAGCAGTTCTTC.

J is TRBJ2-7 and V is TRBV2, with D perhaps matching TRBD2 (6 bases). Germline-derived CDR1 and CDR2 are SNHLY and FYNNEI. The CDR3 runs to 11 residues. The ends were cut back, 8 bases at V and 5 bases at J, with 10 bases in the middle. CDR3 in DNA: TGTGCCAGCCGGTGGGGGGACGAGCAGTACTTC. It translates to CASRWGDEQYF.

CDR3 DNA sequence: TGCAGCGTTGCGGGGGCCGCAGAAGCTTTCTTT. Protein sequence: CSVAGAAEAFF. The chain is built from TRBV29-1 and TRBJ1-1; perhaps TRBD1 as D (6 bases). In germline, CDR1 is SQVTM, CDR2 ANQGSEA. CDR3 length: 11 residues. V lost 4 bases to trimming and J lost 8 bases, with 11 bases between them.

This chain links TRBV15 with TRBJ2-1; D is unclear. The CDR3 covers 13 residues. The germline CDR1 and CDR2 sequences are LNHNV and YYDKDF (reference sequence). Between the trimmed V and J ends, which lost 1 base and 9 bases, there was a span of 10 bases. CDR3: CATSRGGGFEQFF. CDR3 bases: TGTGCCACCAGCAGAGGCGGTGGGTTTGAGCAGTTCTTC.

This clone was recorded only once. The CDR3 spells CASSPGQGEGYTF. The CDR3 DNA reads as TGCGCCAGCAGCCCGGGACAGGGTGAAGGCTACACCTTC. The chain has TRBV5-1 and TRBJ1-2, with 9 bases that match TRBD1. Germline V CDR1 and CDR2: SGHRS, YFSETQ. The CDR3 loop spans 13 amino acids. The ends lost 4 bases at V and 8 bases at J; junction bases unmatched: 6.

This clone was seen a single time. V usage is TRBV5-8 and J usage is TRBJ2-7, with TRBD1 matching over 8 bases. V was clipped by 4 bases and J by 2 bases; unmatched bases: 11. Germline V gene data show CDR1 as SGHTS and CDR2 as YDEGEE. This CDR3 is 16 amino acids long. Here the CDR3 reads CASSQGDRRNAYEQYF. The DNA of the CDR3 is TGTGCCAGCAGCCAGGGGGACAGGCGGAATGCCTACGAGCAGTACTTC.

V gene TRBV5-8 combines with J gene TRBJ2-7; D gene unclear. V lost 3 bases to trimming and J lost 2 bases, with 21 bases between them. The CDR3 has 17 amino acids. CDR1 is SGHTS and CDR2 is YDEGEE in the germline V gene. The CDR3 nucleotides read TGTGCCAGCAGCTACCCCTCGAGACCCCGGCGACCCTACGAGCAGTACTTC. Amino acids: CASSYPSRPRRPYEQYF.

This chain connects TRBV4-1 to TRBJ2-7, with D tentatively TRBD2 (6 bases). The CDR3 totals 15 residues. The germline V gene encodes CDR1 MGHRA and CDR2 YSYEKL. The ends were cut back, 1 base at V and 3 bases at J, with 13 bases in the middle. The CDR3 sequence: CASSQVEGMGYEQYF. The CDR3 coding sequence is TGCGCCAGCAGCCAAGTGGAGGGGATGGGCTACGAGCAGTACTTC.

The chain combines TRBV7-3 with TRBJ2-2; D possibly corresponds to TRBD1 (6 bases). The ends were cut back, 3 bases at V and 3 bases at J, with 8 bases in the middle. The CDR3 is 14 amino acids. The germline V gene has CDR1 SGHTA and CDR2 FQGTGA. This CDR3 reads CASSLNRDTGELFF. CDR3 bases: TGTGCCAGCAGCTTGAACAGGGACACCGGGGAGCTGTTTTTT.

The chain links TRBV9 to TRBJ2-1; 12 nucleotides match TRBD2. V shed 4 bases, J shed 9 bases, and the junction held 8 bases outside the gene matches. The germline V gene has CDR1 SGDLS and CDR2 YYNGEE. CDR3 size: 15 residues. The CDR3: CASSSLAGGPSEQFF. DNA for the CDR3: TGTGCCAGCAGCTCCCTAGCGGGAGGGCCCAGTGAGCAGTTCTTC.

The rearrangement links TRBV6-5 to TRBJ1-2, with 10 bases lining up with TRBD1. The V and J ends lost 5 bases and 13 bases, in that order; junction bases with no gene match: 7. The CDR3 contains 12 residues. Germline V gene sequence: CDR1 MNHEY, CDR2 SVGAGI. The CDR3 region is CASSTKGQGPTF. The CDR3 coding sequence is TGTGCCAGCAGTACTAAGGGACAGGGGCCCACCTTC.

The CDR3 bases are TGTGCCAGCAGGATATTAGTTAATGAAAAACTGTTTTTT. Translating it yields CASRILVNEKLFF. The genes are TRBV7-9 and TRBJ1-4; no clear D gene. The V gene lost 6 bases and the J gene lost 4 bases, with 9 bases spanning the gap. The length of the CDR3 is 13 residues. Per germline, CDR1 SEHNR and CDR2 FQNEAQ (reference sequence).